The rows below give T cell receptor beta chains drawn from one sample of a study of response to subunit inactivated influenza vaccine. Each CDR3 protein is one row after TCRdb ran MiXCR on the RT-PCR reads. The data show roughly 650,000 distinct CDR3 sequences, 14% seen once. The sample was PBMCs from blood, taken less than 15 days before vaccination. All receptors derive from a man in his fifties or sixties who received an inactivated influenza vaccine. Both conserved end residues are part of each CDR3. Fields, in order: D gene, V gene, J gene, clone size, CDR3 DNA, CDR3 protein. The D gene is left open where the match is weak. Where a row states a size, it is once, few, many or the class of an expanded clone; other rows omit it.

D: NA
V: TRBV7-7
J: TRBJ2-3
size: many
DNA: TGTGCCGTGGATACGCAGTATTTT
CDR3: CAVDTQYF

D: NA
V: TRBV4-3
J: TRBJ2-3
size: few
DNA: TGCGCCAGCAGCCAAGATCGTGACAGAGGGCCAGATACGCAGTATTTT
CDR3: CASSQDRDRGPDTQYF

D: TRBD1
V: TRBV29-1
J: TRBJ2-1
size: NA
DNA: TGCAGCGTTGAGGGCAGGGGGCACTACAATGAGCAGTTCTTC
CDR3: CSVEGRGHYNEQFF

D: NA
V: TRBV7-2
J: TRBJ2-5
size: NA
DNA: TGTGCCAGCAGCTTAAACACGGGGGTGGAGACCCAGTACTTC
CDR3: CASSLNTGVETQYF

D: NA
V: TRBV12-3/TRBV12-4
J: TRBJ2-3
size: few
DNA: TGTGCCAGCAGTTTTGTGATAGGGACAGATACGCAGTATTTT
CDR3: CASSFVIGTDTQYF

D: TRBD2
V: TRBV6-5
J: TRBJ2-2
size: few
DNA: TGTGCCAGCAGTTACAAAAGCGGGGGGGCCGTTAATATGGCCGGGGAGCTGTTTTTT
CDR3: CASSYKSGGAVNMAGELFF

D: NA
V: TRBV7-9
J: TRBJ2-3
size: NA
DNA: TGTGCCAGCAGCTGGAGGGGGGGTATAGATACGCAGTATTTT
CDR3: CASSWRGGIDTQYF

D: TRBD2
V: TRBV6-5
J: TRBJ2-7
size: few
DNA: TGTGCCAGCAGTTATACGTGGAAAGCGGGAGGGCCGAGTGAGCAGTACTTC
CDR3: CASSYTWKAGGPSEQYF

D: TRBD1
V: TRBV5-8
J: TRBJ1-2
size: NA
DNA: TGTGCCAGCAGCTGGACCGGGACAGGGAATGGCTACACCTTC
CDR3: CASSWTGTGNGYTF

D: TRBD2
V: TRBV4-3
J: TRBJ2-1
size: NA
DNA: TGCGCCAGCAGCCGCGCCCAAGGGCGGGGGGCCTACAATGAGCAGTTCTTC
CDR3: CASSRAQGRGAYNEQFF

D: NA
V: TRBV20-1
J: TRBJ2-5
size: few
DNA: TGCAGTGCTCCTACCTCCGGGGAGACCCAGTACTTC
CDR3: CSAPTSGETQYF

D: TRBD2
V: TRBV29-1
J: TRBJ2-7
size: NA
DNA: TGCAGCGTTCCGGGACTAGCGGGAACCGAGCAGTACTTC
CDR3: CSVPGLAGTEQYF

D: TRBD2
V: TRBV7-2
J: TRBJ2-2
size: many
DNA: TGTGCCAGCAGCTCCCAGATAGCGGGAGGTACCGGGGAGCTGTTTTTT
CDR3: CASSSQIAGGTGELFF

D: NA
V: TRBV6-5
J: TRBJ2-7
size: few
DNA: TGTGCCAGCAGTTACGGTTTAGGGGGAGGAGGGTACGAGCAGTACTTC
CDR3: CASSYGLGGGGYEQYF

D: TRBD2
V: TRBV29-1
J: TRBJ2-1
size: NA
DNA: TGCAGCGTTACTAGCGGGCGGAATGAGCAGTTCTTC
CDR3: CSVTSGRNEQFF

D: NA
V: TRBV6-1
J: TRBJ2-5
size: NA
DNA: TGTGCCAGCAGCTCTCCGGGACACGAGGGGGAGACCCAGTACTTC
CDR3: CASSSPGHEGETQYF

D: NA
V: TRBV27
J: TRBJ2-3
size: NA
DNA: TGTGCCATCCGGGACTCCCGTAGCACAGATACGCAGTATTTT
CDR3: CAIRDSRSTDTQYF

D: NA
V: TRBV4-1
J: TRBJ2-7
size: many
DNA: TGCGCCAGCAGCCAAGCACGCGAGCAGTACTTC
CDR3: CASSQAREQYF

D: TRBD1
V: TRBV20-1
J: TRBJ2-5
size: NA
DNA: TGCAGTGCTAGTAGGGTGGACAGGGGAGAGACCCAGTACTTC
CDR3: CSASRVDRGETQYF

D: NA
V: TRBV10-3
J: TRBJ2-3
size: NA
DNA: TGTGCCATCAGTGATTCGACAGATACGCAGTATTTT
CDR3: CAISDSTDTQYF

D: TRBD2
V: TRBV15
J: TRBJ2-3
size: few
DNA: TGTGCCACCAGCAGAGGACTAGCGGGGAGGGGAGATACGCAGTATTTT
CDR3: CATSRGLAGRGDTQYF

D: NA
V: TRBV6-5
J: TRBJ1-2
size: once
DNA: TGTGCCAGCCAGCTGGGCAGGACCTATGGCTACACCTTC
CDR3: CASQLGRTYGYTF

D: NA
V: TRBV12-5
J: TRBJ2-3
size: few
DNA: TGTGCTAGTGGTTTCAACACAGATACGCAGTATTTT
CDR3: CASGFNTDTQYF

D: TRBD2
V: TRBV12-3/TRBV12-4
J: TRBJ2-1
size: many
DNA: TGTGCCAGCAGTGGCCTAGCGGGGGTATACAATGAGCAGTTCTTC
CDR3: CASSGLAGVYNEQFF

D: NA
V: TRBV7-9
J: TRBJ1-4
size: NA
DNA: TGTGCCAGCGGCGGGGTTGGGGACGGAGCAACTAATGAAAAACTGTTTTTT
CDR3: CASGGVGDGATNEKLFF

D: TRBD1
V: TRBV6-4
J: TRBJ2-3
size: NA
DNA: TGTGCCACCCAGACAGGGGATACGCAGTATTTT
CDR3: CATQTGDTQYF

D: NA
V: TRBV30
J: TRBJ1-4
size: NA
DNA: TGTGCCTGGAGTGTATTAGGGAAACTGTTTTTT
CDR3: CAWSVLGKLFF

D: NA
V: TRBV9
J: TRBJ2-3
size: NA
DNA: TGTGCCAGCAGCGGAACAGGGTTTGTGGCGACAGATACGCAGTATTTT
CDR3: CASSGTGFVATDTQYF

D: NA
V: TRBV28
J: TRBJ2-7
size: NA
DNA: TGTGCCAGCCGCCGGGTGGGGTACGAGCAGTACTTC
CDR3: CASRRVGYEQYF

D: NA
V: TRBV7-9
J: TRBJ2-2
size: many
DNA: TGTGCCAGCAGCCCGAGGACCGAACCGAACACCGGGGAGCTGTTTTTT
CDR3: CASSPRTEPNTGELFF

D: NA
V: TRBV18
J: TRBJ1-3
size: NA
DNA: TGTGCCAGCTCACTAGTCCCGGGACCGAACCTAGGAAACACCATATATTTT
CDR3: CASSLVPGPNLGNTIYF

D: NA
V: TRBV12-3/TRBV12-4
J: TRBJ2-1
size: NA
DNA: TGTGCCAGCAGTTGGGGACAAAATTCCAATGAGCAGTTCTTC
CDR3: CASSWGQNSNEQFF

D: NA
V: TRBV28
J: TRBJ2-5
size: few
DNA: TGTGCCAGCTACAGGGTGGGGGAGACCCAGTACTTC
CDR3: CASYRVGETQYF

D: NA
V: TRBV21-1
J: TRBJ1-6
size: NA
DNA: TGTGCCAGCAGCAAAGCGGCGGGACAGGGGGCTTCACCCCTCCACTTT
CDR3: CASSKAAGQGASPLHF

D: NA
V: TRBV4-3
J: TRBJ1-2
size: many
DNA: TGCGCCAGCAGCCAAGGGGTTTTGGAGAGAGGCTATGGCTACACCTTC
CDR3: CASSQGVLERGYGYTF

D: NA
V: TRBV5-1
J: TRBJ2-3
size: NA
DNA: TGCGCCAGCAGCTTGGCCGGGACCGTAAAGATTAGCACAGATACGCAGTATTTT
CDR3: CASSLAGTVKISTDTQYF

D: TRBD2
V: TRBV5-1
J: TRBJ2-3
size: NA
DNA: TGCGCCAGCAGCTTGTCTGGGACTAGCGGCGGGTACACAGATACGCAGTATTTT
CDR3: CASSLSGTSGGYTDTQYF

D: NA
V: TRBV4-3
J: TRBJ2-5
size: NA
DNA: TGCGCCAGCAGCCAAGATCGGGGACAACAAGAGACCCAGTACTTC
CDR3: CASSQDRGQQETQYF

D: TRBD1
V: TRBV27
J: TRBJ2-7
size: NA
DNA: TGTGCCACAGGGACAGGGGTCTACGAGCAGTACTTC
CDR3: CATGTGVYEQYF

D: NA
V: TRBV7-8
J: TRBJ2-7
size: NA
DNA: TGTGCCAGCAGCCAAGGGGAGGTCTACGAGCAGTACTTC
CDR3: CASSQGEVYEQYF

D: NA
V: TRBV3-1
J: TRBJ2-4
size: NA
DNA: TGTGCCAGCAGCCAAGCCTCCAGGGGCTCCGAAAACATTCAGTACTTC
CDR3: CASSQASRGSENIQYF

D: TRBD2
V: TRBV9
J: TRBJ2-5
size: NA
DNA: TGTGCCAGCAGCGTAGCGGGAGGGGAGACCCAGTACTTC
CDR3: CASSVAGGETQYF

D: NA
V: TRBV14
J: TRBJ2-1
size: many
DNA: TGTGCCAGCAGCCATCTAGTGGGCCTAGGGAGGAATGAGCAGTTCTTC
CDR3: CASSHLVGLGRNEQFF

D: TRBD1
V: TRBV15
J: TRBJ2-7
size: NA
DNA: TGTGCCACCAGCAGTACAGGGGGTAGGTTTTCCTACGAGCAGTACTTC
CDR3: CATSSTGGRFSYEQYF

D: NA
V: TRBV5-5
J: TRBJ1-5
size: NA
DNA: TGTGCCAGCAGCTGGGGCAATTATAGCAATCAGCCCCAGCATTTT
CDR3: CASSWGNYSNQPQHF

D: NA
V: TRBV20-1
J: TRBJ2-3
size: many
DNA: TGCAGTGCTAGAGATCTTCGGCAGGGGAACACAGATACGCAGTATTTT
CDR3: CSARDLRQGNTDTQYF

D: NA
V: TRBV11-2
J: TRBJ2-4
size: few
DNA: TGTGCCAGCAGCTCAGAGGGGACCAAAAACATTCAGTACTTC
CDR3: CASSSEGTKNIQYF

D: TRBD1
V: TRBV28
J: TRBJ2-1
size: NA
DNA: TGTGCCAGTGGGACAGTTTTCTACAATGAGCAGTTCTTC
CDR3: CASGTVFYNEQFF

D: NA
V: TRBV25-1
J: TRBJ1-2
size: many
DNA: TGTGCCAGCAGCCCCAGATTTTTAAACTATGGCTACACCTTC
CDR3: CASSPRFLNYGYTF

D: NA
V: TRBV9
J: TRBJ2-5
size: NA
DNA: TGTGCCAGCAGCGTACAGGGTTTGGGGGAGACCCAGTACTTC
CDR3: CASSVQGLGETQYF

D: TRBD2
V: TRBV29-1
J: TRBJ2-1
size: many
DNA: TGCAGCGCCGCGCTAGCGGGTTCCTACAATGAGCAGTTCTTC
CDR3: CSAALAGSYNEQFF

D: TRBD1
V: TRBV5-1
J: TRBJ2-2
size: many
DNA: TGCGCCAGCAGCTTACGGACAGGGGCGAACACCGGGGAGCTGTTTTTT
CDR3: CASSLRTGANTGELFF

D: TRBD2
V: TRBV12-3/TRBV12-4
J: TRBJ2-5
size: few
DNA: TGTGCCAGCAGTTCACGACTAGCGGGAGCGGTGAGCGAGACCCAGTACTTC
CDR3: CASSSRLAGAVSETQYF

D: TRBD1
V: TRBV10-3
J: TRBJ2-7
size: few
DNA: TGTGCCATCAGTGATAAAGGGGGCCCCTACGAGCAGTACTTC
CDR3: CAISDKGGPYEQYF

D: NA
V: TRBV28
J: TRBJ2-2
size: few
DNA: TGTGCCAGCAGTTTGTGGCAGGGTGTCACCGGGGAGCTGTTTTTT
CDR3: CASSLWQGVTGELFF